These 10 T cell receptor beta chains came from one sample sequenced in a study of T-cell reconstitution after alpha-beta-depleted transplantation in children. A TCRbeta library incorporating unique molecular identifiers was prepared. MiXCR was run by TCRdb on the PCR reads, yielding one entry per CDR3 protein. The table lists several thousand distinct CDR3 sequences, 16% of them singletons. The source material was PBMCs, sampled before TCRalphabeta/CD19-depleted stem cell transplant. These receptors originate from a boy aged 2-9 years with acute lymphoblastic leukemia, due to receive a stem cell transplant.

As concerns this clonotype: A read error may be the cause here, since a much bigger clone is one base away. CDR3 in DNA: TGTGCCAGCAGTCGTCAGGGGGGGGGTGAGCAGTTCTTC. This sequence encodes CASSRQGGGEQFF. The genes are TRBV6-1 and TRBJ2-1; D assignment may be TRBD1 or TRBD2 (7 bases each). The CDR3 is made up of 13 amino acids. Germline assignment: CDR1 MNHNS and CDR2 SASEGT. Trimming removed 5 bases from V and 9 bases from J, with 14 bases in between.

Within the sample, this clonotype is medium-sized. CDR3 sequence: CASSLDTGGPYGTQYF. CDR3 coding DNA: TGTGCCAGCAGCTTAGACACCGGAGGCCCTTACGGGACCCAGTACTTC. The chain is built from TRBV7-9 and TRBJ2-5; tentative D call: TRBD2 (5 bases). V was clipped by 1 base and J by 7 bases, with 19 bases between them. This CDR3 is built from 16 residues. CDR1 is SEHNR and CDR2 is FQNEAQ in the germline V gene (reference sequence).

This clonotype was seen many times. The CDR3 loop reads CASSRRRTVQETQYF. CDR3 DNA: TGTGCCAGCAGCCGCCGTAGGACCGTTCAAGAGACCCAGTACTTC. V and J are TRBV7-2 and TRBJ2-5; the D is unclear. Germline V lookup: CDR1 SGHTA, CDR2 FQGNSA. The CDR3 contains 15 residues. Trimming removed 5 bases at V and 2 bases at J, with 15 bases between.

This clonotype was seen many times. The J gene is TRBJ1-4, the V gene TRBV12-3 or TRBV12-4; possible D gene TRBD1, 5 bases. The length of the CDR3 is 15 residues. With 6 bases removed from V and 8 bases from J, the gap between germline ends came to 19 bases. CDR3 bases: TGTGCCAGCAGCCGAAGAAGGGGTGCTCCAGAAAAACTGTTTTTT. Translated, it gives CASSRRRGAPEKLFF.

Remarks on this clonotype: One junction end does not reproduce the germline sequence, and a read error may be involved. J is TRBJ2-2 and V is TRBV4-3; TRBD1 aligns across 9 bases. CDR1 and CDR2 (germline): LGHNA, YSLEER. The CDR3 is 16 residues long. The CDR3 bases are TGCGCCGGCAGCCAAGATAGGGACAGGGTAGTATCGGGGCTGTTTTTT. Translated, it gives CAGSQDRDRVVSGLFF.

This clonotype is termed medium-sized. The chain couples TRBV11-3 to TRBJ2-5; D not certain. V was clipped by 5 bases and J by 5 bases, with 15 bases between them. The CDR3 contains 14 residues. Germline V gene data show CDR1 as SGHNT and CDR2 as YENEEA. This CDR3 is CASSPGQVGETQYF. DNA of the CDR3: TGTGCCAGCAGCCCTGGCCAAGTGGGGGAGACCCAGTACTTC.

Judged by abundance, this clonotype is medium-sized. This CDR3 reads CASSYASETQYF. In DNA, the CDR3 is TGTGCCAGCAGTTACGCTTCAGAGACCCAGTACTTC. V is TRBV6-2 or TRBV6-3 and J is TRBJ2-5; D is unresolved. Germline V lookup: CDR1 MNHEY, CDR2 SVGEGT. V shed 2 bases and J shed 4 bases, with 5 bases lying between them. The CDR3 is 12 residues long.

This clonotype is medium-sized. CDR3 protein: CASSGDRGNQPQHF. CDR3 nucleotide sequence: TGTGCCAGCAGTGGAGACAGGGGCAATCAGCCCCAGCATTTT. The V gene is TRBV2, the J gene TRBJ1-5; 7 positions match TRBD1. This CDR3 has 14 amino acids. The trim removed 4 bases at V and 2 bases at J, leaving 2 bases unmatched. Germline loops: CDR1 SNHLY, CDR2 FYNNEI.

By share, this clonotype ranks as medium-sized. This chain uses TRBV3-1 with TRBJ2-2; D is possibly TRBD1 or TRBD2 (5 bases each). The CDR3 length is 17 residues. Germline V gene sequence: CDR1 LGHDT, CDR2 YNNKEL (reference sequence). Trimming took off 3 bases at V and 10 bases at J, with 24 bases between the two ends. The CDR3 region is CASSHITAGTLLSELFF. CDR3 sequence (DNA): TGTGCCAGCAGCCACATCACTGCCGGGACGTTGTTATCGGAGCTGTTTTTT.

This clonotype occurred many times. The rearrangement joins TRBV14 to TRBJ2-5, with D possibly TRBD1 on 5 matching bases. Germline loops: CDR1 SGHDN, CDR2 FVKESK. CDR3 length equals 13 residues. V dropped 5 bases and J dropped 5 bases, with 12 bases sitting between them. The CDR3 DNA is TGTGCCAGCAGCAGATGGGGCGCGGAGACCCAGTACTTC. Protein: CASSRWGAETQYF. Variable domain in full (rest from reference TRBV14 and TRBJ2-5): EAGVTQFPSHSVIEKGQTVTLRCDPISGHDNLYWYRRVMGKEIKFLLHFVKESKQDESGMPNNRFLAERTGGTYSTLKVQPAELEDSGVYFCASSRWGAETQYFGPGTRLLVL.